The 26 T cell receptor beta chains below were found in one sample sequenced in a study of T cells in Graves' hyperthyroidism and ophthalmopathy. TCR beta CDR3 regions were amplified from RNA. A set of HTBI primers served as the primers for a first-round RT-PCR of the TCR CDR3. TCRdb reprocessed the multiplex PCR reads via MiXCR and lists one record per CDR3 protein. This table holds roughly 750,000 distinct CDR3 sequences, less than 20% found once. Sequenced material: blood. Receptor source: a man in his late teens or twenties with Graves' hyperthyroidism.

In this sample, this clonotype turned up many times. The chain carries TRBV18 and TRBJ1-2, with D possibly matching TRBD1 (5 bases). With 6 bases removed from V and 5 bases from J, the gap between germline ends came to 13 bases. The CDR3 contains 13 residues. Germline CDR1 KGHSH, CDR2 LQKENI. The CDR3 bases are TGTGCCAGCTCGCCAGGGTTTCGGTATGGCTACACCTTC. Its translation is CASSPGFRYGYTF.

This clonotype is a singleton in its sample. The chain uses TRBV25-1 and TRBJ2-1, with D perhaps given as TRBD1 or TRBD2 (5 bases each). Germline V gene sequence: CDR1 MGHDK, CDR2 SYGVNS. Trimming pared 5 bases from V and 7 bases from J, leaving 12 bases between. CDR3 length: 13 residues. CDR3 nucleotides: TGTGCCAGCAGTCGGGACGCTACTAATGAGCAGTTCTTC. This translates into CASSRDATNEQFF.

This clonotype occurred many times. The rearrangement joins TRBV28 to TRBJ1-6; weak D call: TRBD1 (5 bases). In germline, CDR1 is MDHEN, CDR2 SYDVKM. This CDR3 has 17 amino acids. Trimming took off 4 bases at V and 0 bases at J, with 13 bases between the two ends. CDR3 residues: CASSSPGESSYNSPLHF. Here the CDR3 DNA reads TGTGCCAGCAGTTCCCCGGGGGAGAGCTCCTATAATTCACCCCTCCACTTT.

This clonotype was seen more than once but under ten times. This chain links TRBV28 with TRBJ1-6, with D perhaps matching TRBD1 (5 bases). Germline lookup yields CDR1 MDHEN and CDR2 SYDVKM. The CDR3 runs to 12 residues. Between the trimmed V and J ends, which lost 8 bases and 8 bases, there was a span of 10 bases. DNA of the CDR3: TGTGCCAGCCGAAGGGGCGATTCACCCCTCCACTTT. The encoded protein is CASRRGDSPLHF. The variable domain in full, with the rest retrieved from reference TRBV28 and TRBJ1-6, is DVKVTQSSRYLVKRTGEKVFLECVQDMDHENMFWYRQDPGLGLRLIYFSYDVKMKEKGDIPEGYSVSREKKERFSLILESASTNQTSMYLCASRRGDSPLHFGNGTRLTVT.

This rearrangement joins TRBV28 to TRBJ2-7, with 7 bases that match TRBD1. Trimming took 6 bases from V and 4 from J; bases not matched to a gene: 12. Germline assignment: CDR1 MDHEN and CDR2 SYDVKM. This CDR3 contains 15 residues. The CDR3: CASSQPRTGFYEQYF. The CDR3 DNA reads as TGTGCCAGCAGCCAACCCCGGACAGGTTTTTACGAGCAGTACTTC.

In its sample, this clonotype was seen many times. The chain has TRBV27 and TRBJ2-7, with 7 bases identical to TRBD2. Per germline, CDR1 MNHEY and CDR2 SMNVEV (reference sequence). V lost 4 bases and J lost 5; bases outside the gene matches: 8. This CDR3 has 14 amino acids. The CDR3 is CASSWGGSGNEQYF. CDR3 in DNA: TGTGCCAGCAGTTGGGGGGGGAGTGGCAACGAGCAGTACTTC.

The chain uses TRBV19 and TRBJ2-2, with TRBD2 as a possible D gene (5 bases). Germline loops: CDR1 LNHDA, CDR2 SQIVND (reference sequence). The CDR3 is 16 residues long. V was cut by 2 bases and J by 6 bases, with 16 bases left in between. CDR3 protein: CASSIHLARRPGELFF. The CDR3 DNA reads TGTGCCAGTAGTATACACCTAGCCCGAAGGCCCGGGGAGCTGTTTTTT.

This clonotype was seen many times. The chain couples TRBV13 to TRBJ2-7; D tentatively reads TRBD1 or TRBD2 (5 bases each). V was trimmed by 5 bases and J by 9 bases, leaving 20 bases between them. The CDR3 length is 14 residues. Germline V lookup: CDR1 PRHDT, CDR2 FYEKMQ (reference sequence). The CDR3 spells CASSRRDGPAGQYF. In DNA form, the CDR3 reads TGTGCCAGCAGCCGCCGGGACGGACCCGCGGGGCAGTACTTC.

The chain combines TRBV7-3 with TRBJ2-3, with TRBD2 identical over 13 bases. CDR3 length: 17 residues. Trimming at V came to 4 bases and at J to 4 bases, leaving 8 bases not matched to a gene. Germline-derived CDR1 and CDR2 are SGHTA and FQGTGA. In DNA form, the CDR3 reads TGTGCCAGCAGCTCCGGACTAGCGGGAGAGGAGGCAGATACGCAGTATTTT. As protein: CASSSGLAGEEADTQYF.

This clonotype was counted ten times or more. V usage is TRBV12-3 or TRBV12-4 and J usage is TRBJ2-3; D not certain. This CDR3 comprises 16 residues. V was cut by 2 bases and J by 2 bases, with 14 bases left in between. This CDR3 is CASSLMAASLTDTQYF. In DNA form, the CDR3 reads TGTGCCAGCAGTTTAATGGCAGCCTCTCTCACAGATACGCAGTATTTT.

Written as DNA, the CDR3 is TGTGCCAGCAAGGGAGGGACTAGCGGCTACAATGAGCAGTTCTTC. Translated, it gives CASKGGTSGYNEQFF. V and J are TRBV2 and TRBJ2-1; the match to TRBD2 covers 11 bases. The V gene end was trimmed by 7 bases and the J gene end by 3 bases; junction bases not matched to a gene: 5. This CDR3 has 15 residues. CDR1 SNHLY and CDR2 FYNNEI come from the germline V gene.

This clonotype was seen ten or more times. CDR3 DNA: TGTGCCTGGAGTTACCCCCTCAAGGGTGAGCAGTACTTC. Protein: CAWSYPLKGEQYF. V usage is TRBV30 and J usage is TRBJ2-7; D remains ambiguous. The V gene's germline CDR1 is GTSNPN and CDR2 SVGIG (reference sequence). The CDR3 length is 13 residues. The V and J ends lost 2 bases and 7 bases respectively, with 15 bases between them.

The rearrangement uses TRBV29-1 and TRBJ2-5; D is ambiguous. The CDR3 consists of 13 residues. The ends were cut back, 1 base at V and 1 base at J, with 7 bases in the middle. Germline CDR1 SQVTM, CDR2 ANQGSEA. The DNA of the CDR3 is TGCAGCGTTGAAGGGGCAGTCCAAGAGACCCAGTACTTC. Amino acid sequence: CSVEGAVQETQYF.

This clonotype turned up a few times. The J gene is TRBJ2-1, the V gene TRBV11-2, with TRBD2 matching over 8 bases. Germline loops: CDR1 SGHAT, CDR2 FQNNGV. The V segment lost 1 base and the J segment 3 bases; nucleotides outside the gene matches: 5. This CDR3 contains 16 residues. The CDR3 sequence: CASSLAGRAVYNEQFF. CDR3 nucleotides: TGTGCCAGCAGCTTAGCCGGGAGGGCCGTCTACAATGAGCAGTTCTTC.

This clonotype has more than one count but fewer than ten. The V gene is TRBV6-5, the J gene TRBJ2-7; possibly TRBD1 or TRBD2 for D (7 bases each). CDR1 is MNHEY, CDR2 SVGAGI, per germline. V was cut by 0 bases and J by 1 base, with 22 bases left in between. There are 19 residues in the CDR3. CDR3 region: CASSYSIGGPSGASYEQYF. The DNA for the CDR3 is TGTGCCAGCAGTTACTCGATAGGGGGCCCTAGCGGCGCTTCCTACGAGCAGTACTTC.

This clonotype was recorded many times. The chain links TRBV11-1 to TRBJ1-2; D is ambiguous. With 5 bases removed from V and 2 bases from J, the gap between germline ends came to 12 bases. This CDR3 spans 14 amino acids. The germline CDR1 and CDR2 sequences are SGHAT and FQDESV (reference sequence). The CDR3: CASSLGLENYGYTF. In DNA, the CDR3 is TGTGCCAGCAGCCTTGGACTGGAAAACTATGGCTACACCTTC.

This clonotype appeared many times. The chain is built from TRBV28 and TRBJ2-7; 7 positions match TRBD1. J gave up 3 bases and V 8 bases, and 7 bases lay outside the gene matches. The CDR3 consists of 13 residues. The germline V gene encodes CDR1 MDHEN and CDR2 SYDVKM. CDR3 sequence (DNA): TGTGCCAGCCACCCCACAGGGGTCTACGAGCAGTACTTC. Its translation is CASHPTGVYEQYF.

This clonotype was detected many times. The rearrangement joins TRBV2 to TRBJ1-5, with a tentative D call TRBD1 (5 bases). The V end was cut by 8 bases, the J end by 4 bases, with 12 bases between. CDR3 length: 13 residues. The V gene's germline CDR1 is SNHLY and CDR2 FYNNEI. The CDR3 nucleotides read TGTGCCAGCGCCGGGACGGGAAATCAGCCCCAGCATTTT. Amino acid sequence: CASAGTGNQPQHF.

This clonotype has ten or more counts. The V call is TRBV11-2, the J call TRBJ2-3; D not certain. V lost 1 base and J lost 6, with 8 bases in between. The V gene's germline CDR1 is SGHAT and CDR2 FQNNGV. The CDR3 covers 13 residues. CDR3 sequence reads: CASSLVLLDTQYF. In nucleotides, the CDR3 is TGTGCCAGCAGCTTAGTGCTTCTGGATACGCAGTATTTT.

This sequence joins TRBV5-1 and TRBJ2-1; maybe TRBD1 (5 bases). The CDR3 is made up of 15 amino acids. Trimming took off 6 bases at V and 0 bases at J, with 13 bases between the two ends. Germline lookup yields CDR1 SGHRS and CDR2 YFSETQ. In DNA, the CDR3 is TGCGCCAGCACCCAAGACAGTAGCTCCTACAATGAGCAGTTCTTC. Translating gives CASTQDSSSYNEQFF.

The chain couples TRBV5-6 to TRBJ1-3; TRBD1 is a possible D gene (5 bases). The length of the CDR3 is 16 residues. The V gene's germline CDR1 is SGHDT and CDR2 YYEEEE. V lost 3 bases, J lost 0 bases, and 13 bases lay in between. CDR3 DNA sequence: TGTGCCAGCAGCTGGGGACTCGCTGGCTCTGGAAACACCATATATTTT. Its translation is CASSWGLAGSGNTIYF.

The chain uses TRBV5-1 and TRBJ2-1; the D gene is possibly TRBD2 (6 bases). Between the trimmed V and J ends, which lost 4 bases and 2 bases, there was a span of 13 bases. Looked up from germline, CDR1 is SGHRS and CDR2 is YFSETQ. The CDR3 is 15 residues long. CDR3 sequence reads: CASSISGHPYNEQFF. The CDR3 DNA reads as TGCGCCAGCAGCATTAGCGGTCACCCCTACAATGAGCAGTTCTTC.

This clonotype showed up many times. This sequence joins TRBV7-9 and TRBJ2-7; a possible D gene is TRBD2 (7 bases). This CDR3 contains 16 residues. Between the trimmed V and J ends, which lost 4 bases and 1 base, there was a span of 17 bases. CDR1 is SEHNR, CDR2 FQNEAQ, per germline (reference sequence). CDR3 region: CASSSAGARASYEQYF. The CDR3 region has the DNA TGTGCCAGCAGCTCCGCGGGGGCTAGGGCATCCTACGAGCAGTACTTC.

This clonotype came up a few times. The chain combines TRBV12-3 or TRBV12-4 with TRBJ2-7; D not resolved. This CDR3 is 13 amino acids long. V lost 2 bases to trimming and J lost 3 bases, with 8 bases between them. Here the CDR3 DNA reads TGTGCCAGCAGTTTACCGGGTTACTACGAGCAGTACTTC. Amino acids: CASSLPGYYEQYF.

The V gene is TRBV10-2, the J gene TRBJ2-7; 7 positions match TRBD1. This CDR3 has 14 amino acids. Germline lookup yields CDR1 WSHSY and CDR2 SAAADI. V shed 5 bases and J 2 bases; nucleotides not matched to a gene: 6. The CDR3 is CASSSDRRTYEQYF. CDR3 DNA: TGCGCCAGCAGTTCGGACAGGAGAACCTACGAGCAGTACTTC.

This clonotype has a single count. This chain joins TRBV6-4 and TRBJ2-3; tentatively, D is TRBD2 (6 bases). CDR1 is MRHNA, CDR2 SNTAGT, per germline. Deletions cut 2 bases from V and 5 bases from J, with 8 bases between. The CDR3 is 13 amino acids. The CDR3 DNA is TGTGCCAGCAGTGACGAGGGACTAGATACGCAGTATTTT. This sequence encodes CASSDEGLDTQYF.